The next 29 T cell receptor beta chains were all read from a single sample in a study of beta chain features in type 1 diabetes (dated by TCRdb to the late 2010s). The library was produced with the immunoSEQ multiplex PCR assay. The entire isolated RNA was reverse transcribed using the High Capacity cDNA Reverse Transcription Kit, and thus expressed TCRB transcripts were sequenced. TCRdb obtained this table from immuneACCESS and retained in-frame rearrangements with V and J assigned. These tables miss some clones; where compared with another copy, unresolved V genes account for less than half of the shortfall, and the remainder is unexplained. The sample yields some 44,000 clones; over 50% were counted once. Roughly 2.1% of the sample lies in the top ten. The specimen sequenced was Tregs from blood. The cell subset or site label here, explained by the study, means: regulatory CD4+ T cells. The receptors derive from a woman between 18 and 29 years old in good health.

V is TRBV7-9 and J is TRBJ1-3, with a tentative D call TRBD1 (5 bases). There are 13 residues in the CDR3. Trimming took 4 bases from V and 9 from J, leaving 13 bases between them. The germline CDR1 and CDR2 sequences are SEHNR and FQNEAQ (reference sequence). The DNA for the CDR3 is TGTGCCAGCAGCTCTACCCAGGGTGCCACCATATATTTT. The encoded protein is CASSSTQGATIYF.

The V call is TRBV18, the J call TRBJ2-2; 7 bases align to TRBD1. V was clipped by 6 bases and J by 6 bases; unmatched bases: 13. CDR1 and CDR2 from the germline V gene are KGHSH and LQKENI. The CDR3 sequence is 16 residues long. The CDR3 coding sequence is TGTGCCAGCTCCCCCTCCCGGGACAGCATCCCCGGGGAGCTGTTTTTT. This gives the protein CASSPSRDSIPGELFF. Looking up the rest from reference TRBV18 and TRBJ2-2 gives the full variable domain: NAGVMQNPRHLVRRRGQEARLRCSPMKGHSHVYWYRQLPEEGLKFMVYLQKENIIDESGMPKERFSAEFPKEGPSILRIQQVVRGDSAAYFCASSPSRDSIPGELFFGEGSRLTVL.

J is TRBJ1-1 and V is TRBV18; D may be TRBD1 (5 bases). Germline V CDR1 and CDR2: KGHSH, LQKENI. Trimming removed 4 bases at V and 8 bases at J, with 11 bases between. CDR3 size: 12 residues. Here the CDR3 DNA reads TGTGCCAGCTCACAGGACGACAGAGAAGCTTTCTTT. Protein: CASSQDDREAFF.

The chain uses TRBV7-9 and TRBJ1-2; TRBD1 matches 9 bases. The CDR3 has 14 residues. Germline values: CDR1 SEHNR, CDR2 FQNEAQ (reference sequence). The junction had 4 bases not matched to a gene; V was cut back by 1 base and J by 7 bases. The CDR3 DNA reads as TGTGCCAGCAGCTTAGGGGACAGGGTGGGTGGCTACACCTTC. Amino acids: CASSLGDRVGGYTF. Filled out from reference TRBV7-9 and TRBJ1-2, the complete variable domain reads DTGVSQNPRHKITKRGQNVTFRCDPISEHNRLYWYRQTLGQGPEFLTYFQNEAQLEKSRLLSDRFSAERPKGSFSTLEIQRTEQGDSAMYLCASSLGDRVGGYTFGSGTRLTVV.

The J gene is TRBJ2-1, the V gene TRBV18, with D perhaps matching TRBD1 (6 bases). Germline values: CDR1 KGHSH, CDR2 LQKENI. The V end was cut by 2 bases, the J end by 8 bases, with 16 bases between. The length of the CDR3 is 15 residues. The DNA of the CDR3 is TGTGCCAGCTCACCAGCAGGGGCCCTAAGGGATGAGCAGTTCTTC. This codes for CASSPAGALRDEQFF.

The chain uses TRBV18 and TRBJ2-1; 8 nucleotides agree with TRBD2. The CDR3 extends over 14 amino acids. The J segment lost 7 bases and the V segment lost 9 bases, leaving 11 bases of the junction unmatched. Germline CDR1 is KGHSH and CDR2 is LQKENI. The CDR3 region has the DNA TGTGCCAGTCACTCTTTGCGGGAGGTGAATGAGCAGTTCTTC. This translates into CASHSLREVNEQFF.

The chain combines TRBV5-1 with TRBJ2-5, with no clear D. CDR3 length equals 11 residues. V lost 1 base, J lost 5 bases, and 3 bases lay in between. The germline V gene encodes CDR1 SGHRS and CDR2 YFSETQ. The CDR3 here is CASSLYETQYF. The CDR3 DNA sequence: TGCGCCAGCAGCTTGTATGAGACCCAGTACTTC.

The chain employs TRBV5-1 and TRBJ2-7; perhaps TRBD2 as D (6 bases). V was clipped by 4 bases and J by 7 bases, with 18 bases between them. The CDR3 totals 14 residues. Germline V gene sequence: CDR1 SGHRS, CDR2 YFSETQ. CDR3 loop: CASSTGGARGEQYF. CDR3 DNA sequence: TGCGCCAGCAGCACTGGAGGGGCGCGAGGGGAGCAGTACTTC.

This clone was seen a handful of times. The V and J genes are TRBV27 and TRBJ2-7; 10 bases match TRBD1. The CDR3 spans 14 residues. V lost 5 bases to trimming and J lost 3 bases; unmatched junction nucleotides: 4. CDR1 is MNHEY and CDR2 is SMNVEV in the germline V gene (reference sequence). The CDR3 here is CASSRDRGSYEQYF. CDR3 DNA: TGTGCCAGCAGTCGGGACAGGGGTAGCTACGAGCAGTACTTC.

The chain uses TRBV11-2 and TRBJ1-2; maybe TRBD1 (6 bases). This CDR3 contains 13 residues. The V end was cut by 5 bases, the J end by 3 bases, with 10 bases between. The germline gives CDR1 SGHAT, CDR2 FQNNGV. CDR3 DNA sequence: TGTGCCAGCAGCATGGACAGCTACTATGGCTACACCTTC. This encodes CASSMDSYYGYTF.

This chain uses TRBV9 with TRBJ2-7; D perhaps matches TRBD1 (6 bases). The germline gives CDR1 SGDLS, CDR2 YYNGEE. V gave up 6 bases and J gave up 0 bases, with 13 bases separating them. This CDR3 has 14 residues. The CDR3 DNA reads as TGTGCCAGCACCGAGGGGGAATTCTCCTACGAGCAGTACTTC. It specifies CASTEGEFSYEQYF.

CDR3 protein: CASRGSGGLGLEQYF. CDR3 in DNA: TGTGCCAGCCGGGGGTCTGGCGGTCTTGGTCTCGAGCAGTACTTC. The gene calls are TRBV6-6 and TRBJ2-7; possibly TRBD2 for D (6 bases). Germline CDR1 MNHNY, CDR2 SVGAGI (reference sequence). V was pared by 8 bases and J by 6 bases, with 23 bases between. This CDR3 has 15 residues.

As DNA, the CDR3 is TGTGCCAGCACTAGCAGGAACACCGGGGAGCTGTTTTTT. Translated, it gives CASTSRNTGELFF. The J gene is TRBJ2-2, the V gene TRBV28, with D maybe TRBD2 (5 bases). Between the trimmed V and J ends, which lost 7 bases and 1 base, there was a span of 7 bases. This CDR3 is 13 amino acids long. Germline CDR1 and CDR2: MDHEN and SYDVKM.

This clone was recorded a few times. CDR3 bases: TGCGCCAGCGGAGATGGAAACACCATATATTTT. This translates into CASGDGNTIYF. The rearrangement joins TRBV5-1 to TRBJ1-3; D call uncertain. V was cut by 7 bases and J by 3 bases, with 5 bases left in between. CDR3 length: 11 residues. Germline CDR1 reads SGHRS; CDR2 reads YFSETQ.

V gene TRBV7-3 combines with J gene TRBJ2-1; D not resolved. Germline lookup yields CDR1 SGHTA and CDR2 FQGTGA. The ends were cut back, 5 bases at V and 0 bases at J, with 11 bases in the middle. The CDR3 consists of 15 residues. The CDR3 nucleotides are TGTGCCAGCAGCCCCACTCCTTCCTCCTACAATGAGCAGTTCTTC. It translates to CASSPTPSSYNEQFF.

CDR3 in DNA: TGCGCCAGCAGCTTGGCCCTAGCGGGAGGGTACAATGAGCAGTTCTTC. Protein product: CASSLALAGGYNEQFF. The J gene is TRBJ2-1, the V gene TRBV5-1; 12 nucleotides line up with TRBD2. The length of the CDR3 is 16 residues. V lost 0 bases and J lost 4; bases outside the gene matches: 2. Germline V gene sequence: CDR1 SGHRS, CDR2 YFSETQ.

V gene TRBV7-2 combines with J gene TRBJ2-2; 7 bases map to TRBD2. Per germline, CDR1 SGHTA and CDR2 FQGNSA. The length of the CDR3 is 17 residues. J was trimmed by 4 bases and V by 2 bases; bases with no gene match: 10. As DNA, the CDR3 is TGTGCCAGCAGCTTACCGGGAGCCACGGGGGGCACCGGGGAGCTGTTTTTT. Translation gives CASSLPGATGGTGELFF.

This clone was counted only a few times. V and J are TRBV28 and TRBJ2-3; 10 bases match TRBD2. CDR1 and CDR2 from the germline V gene are MDHEN and SYDVKM. J was trimmed by 3 bases and V by 8 bases; bases with no gene match: 8. The CDR3 totals 15 residues. The CDR3, as DNA: TGTGCCAGCGAGCTAGCGGGAGAAGGTACAGATACGCAGTATTTT. This gives the protein CASELAGEGTDTQYF.

The sample holds a few counts of this clone. The chain joins TRBV5-1 to TRBJ2-7; 12 bases map to TRBD2. This CDR3 is built from 15 residues. The V gene's germline CDR1 is SGHRS and CDR2 YFSETQ. Trimming removed 4 bases from V and 6 bases from J; junction bases left unmatched: 8. CDR3 sequence (DNA): TGCGCCAGCAGCCCGCAGACTAGCGGGAGCCCCGAGCAGTACTTC. Protein: CASSPQTSGSPEQYF.

CDR3 nucleotide sequence: TGTGCCAGCAGCTTAGCGGGAGGTCCCTACGAGCAGTACTTC. Amino acids: CASSLAGGPYEQYF. This chain joins TRBV7-9 and TRBJ2-7; D possibly corresponds to TRBD2 (6 bases). V lost 0 bases, J lost 2 bases, and 8 bases lay in between. Germline-derived CDR1 and CDR2 are SEHNR and FQNEAQ (reference sequence). The CDR3 totals 14 residues.

The chain carries TRBV6-6 and TRBJ2-1, with D perhaps matching TRBD2 (5 bases). CDR1 and CDR2 from the germline V gene are MNHNY and SVGAGI (reference sequence). The CDR3 totals 12 residues. V lost 6 bases and J lost 4, with 7 bases in between. Here the CDR3 DNA reads TGTGCCAGCAGGACGGGGTACAATGAGCAGTTCTTC. It yields the protein CASRTGYNEQFF.

The V gene is TRBV18, the J gene TRBJ1-2; 8 bases fit TRBD1. This CDR3 has 14 residues. Germline lookup yields CDR1 KGHSH and CDR2 LQKENI. With V trimmed by 7 bases and J by 4 bases, 8 bases remained unmatched. The chain's CDR3 is CASFPVQGAYGYTF. CDR3 DNA: TGTGCCAGCTTTCCCGTCCAGGGGGCCTATGGCTACACCTTC.

This clone has just a few counts. The CDR3 protein is CAWSKSGRGDEQFF. The CDR3, as DNA: TGTGCCTGGAGTAAAAGCGGGAGAGGCGATGAGCAGTTCTTC. This rearrangement joins TRBV30 to TRBJ2-1, with 8 positions matching TRBD2. This CDR3 has 14 amino acids. Germline V gene lookup returns CDR1 GTSNPN and CDR2 SVGIG (reference sequence). V was clipped by 2 bases and J by 8 bases; unmatched bases: 8.

This clone was counted between two and nine times. The chain is built from TRBV25-1 and TRBJ2-5; 14 bases align to TRBD2. CDR1 MGHDK and CDR2 SYGVNS come from the germline V gene. The CDR3 consists of 15 residues. The trim removed 5 bases at V and 5 bases at J, leaving 4 bases unmatched. The CDR3 DNA reads TGTGCCAGCAGTCCCCGACTAGCGGGAGGGGAGACCCAGTACTTC. Translated, it gives CASSPRLAGGETQYF.

The gene calls are TRBV7-2 and TRBJ2-3; D is perhaps TRBD2 (6 bases). Germline-derived CDR1 and CDR2 are SGHTA and FQGNSA. CDR3 length: 16 amino acids. The V gene lost 5 bases and the J gene lost 4 bases, with 19 bases spanning the gap. The CDR3 loop is CASSRRDASGADTQYF. The CDR3, as DNA: TGTGCCAGCAGCCGAAGGGATGCCTCGGGAGCAGATACGCAGTATTTT.

This chain joins TRBV5-4 and TRBJ2-2; 10 nucleotides align to TRBD1. The CDR3 covers 16 residues. J gave up 3 bases and V 2 bases, and 4 bases lay outside the gene matches. CDR1 and CDR2 from the germline V gene are SGHNT and YYREEE (reference sequence). The CDR3: CASSFPGTGDTGELFF. In DNA, the CDR3 is TGTGCCAGCAGCTTCCCCGGGACAGGGGACACCGGGGAGCTGTTTTTT.

The rearrangement joins TRBV7-9 to TRBJ1-1, with 8 bases identical to TRBD1. CDR1 SEHNR and CDR2 FQNEAQ come from the germline V gene (reference sequence). The CDR3 has 14 residues. Losses at the gene ends were 5 bases for V and 4 bases for J; bases not matched to a gene: 6. CDR3 bases: TGTGCCAGCAGCCCCGGACAGGGAACCACTGAAGCTTTCTTT. Protein: CASSPGQGTTEAFF.

Only one count was recorded for this clone. J is TRBJ1-2 and V is TRBV7-8; 9 bases line up with TRBD1. The germline CDR1 and CDR2 sequences are SGHVS and FQNEAQ. V was clipped by 5 bases and J by 8 bases; unmatched bases: 12. The CDR3 covers 15 residues. The CDR3 bases are TGTGCCAGCAGCGCTTCCCCGGGACAGGGAATCGGCTACACCTTC. This translates into CASSASPGQGIGYTF.

The V and J genes are TRBV5-6 and TRBJ1-4; a possible D gene is TRBD1 (6 bases). The V gene lost 1 base and the J gene lost 0 bases, with 10 bases spanning the gap. CDR1 SGHDT and CDR2 YYEEEE come from the germline V gene. This CDR3 has 16 residues. Here the CDR3 DNA reads TGTGCCAGCAGCTTGTCTAGGACAGCAACTAATGAAAAACTGTTTTTT. Translation: CASSLSRTATNEKLFF.